These T cell receptor beta chains were read from a single sample in a study of cytomegalovirus exposure and HLA in healthy donors. The method was immunoSEQ multiplex PCR; TCRdb's version includes in-frame clones alone and lacks a portion of them. The table records 55,000 to 65,000 clones, about 81% of them present only once. Sequencing was performed on PBMCs. All receptors come from a man aged 25 to 40 in good health and CMV-seropositive. The CDR3 runs from the conserved cysteine through the conserved F or W. Fields, in order: CDR3 protein, CDR3 DNA, J gene, clone size, V gene, D gene. A D gene is named only where the DNA matches it firmly. Where a row states a size, it is once, few, many or the class of an expanded clone; other rows omit it.

CSARETPFF TGCAGTGCTAGAGAAACACCTTTCTTT TRBJ1-1 - TRBV20-1 -
CASSPPGQGFEQYF TGCGCCAGCAGCCCTCCGGGACAGGGATTCGAGCAGTACTTC TRBJ2-7 - TRBV5-1 TRBD1
CASSGLGGQGKGYTF TGTGCCAGCAGCGGACTAGGGGGACAGGGGAAGGGCTACACCTTC TRBJ1-2 few TRBV9 TRBD1
CASTPGGGPATEAFF TGTGCCAGCACCCCTGGCGGGGGCCCGGCCACTGAAGCTTTCTTT TRBJ1-1 - TRBV7-2 -
CASSLAGSGKWYEQYF TGTGCCAGCAGCTTAGCTGGGTCGGGGAAATGGTACGAGCAGTACTTC TRBJ2-7 once TRBV13 -
CASSTRDSGNTIYF TGTGCCAGCAGCACCCGGGACAGCGGAAACACCATATATTTT TRBJ1-3 few TRBV5-4 TRBD1
CASSLTSSGGTQETQYF TGTGCCAGCAGCTTAACTTCTAGCGGGGGCACCCAAGAGACCCAGTACTTC TRBJ2-5 - TRBV7-3 TRBD2
CASSPQGPGNTIYF TGTGCCAGCAGCCCACAGGGACCAGGAAACACCATATATTTT TRBJ1-3 few TRBV11-2 -
CASSVQGIGNQPQHF TGTGCCAGCAGTGTACAGGGGATAGGCAATCAGCCCCAGCATTTT TRBJ1-5 few TRBV6-5 TRBD1
CASSMAASGNTIYF TGTGCCAGTAGTATGGCCGCTTCTGGAAACACCATATATTTT TRBJ1-3 - TRBV19 -
CASSWDSTYEQYF TGTGCCAGCAGCTGGGACAGCACCTACGAGCAGTACTTC TRBJ2-7 - TRBV7-2 TRBD1
CASSPGTGFYEQYF TGCGCCAGCAGCCCTGGGACAGGCTTCTACGAGCAGTACTTC TRBJ2-7 few TRBV5-1 TRBD1
CASSFQGANYGYTF TGTGCCAGCAGTTTTCAGGGCGCCAACTATGGCTACACCTTC TRBJ1-2 - TRBV27 -
CASSFPRGTEAFF TGTGCCAGCAGCTTTCCGCGGGGCACTGAAGCTTTCTTT TRBJ1-1 - TRBV7-9 -
CASSFEASVAGELFF TGTGCCAGCAGCTTCGAAGCAAGTGTGGCCGGGGAGCTGTTTTTT TRBJ2-2 - TRBV7-6 -
CASRPDYQETQYF TGTGCCAGCAGACCCGACTATCAAGAGACCCAGTACTTC TRBJ2-5 once TRBV2 -
CASSLQGQGSNEAFF TGTGCCAGCAGCTTACAAGGGCAGGGGTCTAATGAAGCTTTCTTT TRBJ1-1 - TRBV11-1 -
CASSSGTSGYEQYF TGCGCCAGCAGCTCCGGGACTAGCGGATACGAGCAGTACTTC TRBJ2-7 few TRBV5-1 TRBD2
CASSQRTGAEAFF TGTGCCAGCAGCCAAAGGACAGGGGCTGAAGCTTTCTTT TRBJ1-1 - TRBV7-8 TRBD1
CASSYGTSYEFF TGTGCCAGCAGTTACGGGACTTCCTACGAGTTCTTC TRBJ2-1 few TRBV7-9 -